The 27 T cell receptor beta chains in this list originate from one sample, sequenced in a study of Graves' ophthalmopathy and Graves' hyperthyroidism. RNA transcripts were the source from which TCR beta CDR3 regions were amplified. First-round RT-PCR with HTBI primers preceded a second-round multiplex PCR. MiXCR was run by TCRdb on the multiplex PCR reads, yielding one entry per CDR3 protein. The sample lists 740,000 or so distinct CDR3 sequences, 35% to 50% occurring once. Sequencing was performed on peripheral blood. The receptors here all came from an adult man with Graves' ophthalmopathy.

The sample holds a few counts of this clonotype. The chain combines TRBV2 with TRBJ2-7; D may correspond to TRBD1 or TRBD2 (5 bases each). From germline, CDR1 is SNHLY and CDR2 FYNNEI. This CDR3 is built from 19 residues. The V gene lost 2 bases and the J gene lost 0 bases, with 23 bases spanning the gap. The CDR3 protein is CASSERGRSRRGSSYEQYF. The CDR3 DNA reads as TGTGCCAGCAGTGAAAGGGGCCGATCCAGGCGTGGGAGCTCCTACGAGCAGTACTTC.

Many counts were recorded for this clonotype. The gene calls are TRBV7-7 and TRBJ2-5, with D tentatively TRBD1 (6 bases). Germline lookup yields CDR1 SSHAT and CDR2 FNYEAQ (reference sequence). The CDR3 length is 15 residues. Trimming took off 4 bases at V and 5 bases at J, with 17 bases between the two ends. The CDR3 spells CASSSGRGRGETQYF. The CDR3 region has the DNA TGTGCCAGCAGCTCGGGACGGGGAAGGGGGGAGACCCAGTACTTC.

The gene calls are TRBV20-1 and TRBJ1-1, with D maybe TRBD1 (6 bases). Trimming left V 6 bases short and J 1 base short, with 12 bases between. Germline-derived CDR1 and CDR2 are DFQATT and SNEGSKA (reference sequence). CDR3 length: 13 residues. The CDR3 coding sequence is TGCAGTGCCCCAGAGACAGGGAACACTGAAGCTTTCTTT. Encoded protein: CSAPETGNTEAFF.

Only one count was recorded for this clonotype. This may arise from a read error, as a much more abundant clone is one base away. Here the CDR3 reads CASSLTFGGSPF. CDR3 in DNA: TGTGCCAGCAGCTTAACGTTCGGGGGATCCCCCTTT. The chain uses TRBV7-3 and TRBJ1-6; possible D gene TRBD1, 5 bases. Germline assignment: CDR1 SGHTA and CDR2 FQGTGA. The CDR3 has 12 amino acids.

This clonotype was detected a few times. The chain combines TRBV7-2 with TRBJ2-5, with no clear D. Between the trimmed V and J ends, which lost 4 bases and 1 base, there was a span of 7 bases. The germline gives CDR1 SGHTA, CDR2 FQGNSA. CDR3 length equals 13 residues. CDR3 DNA sequence: TGTGCCAGCAGCTCTTGGGGCCAAGAGACCCAGTACTTC. This codes for CASSSWGQETQYF. Filled out from reference TRBV7-2 and TRBJ2-5, the complete variable domain reads GAGVSQSPSNKVTEKGKDVELRCDPISGHTALYWYRQSLGQGLEFLIYFQGNSAPDKSGLPSDRFSAERTGGSVSTLTIQRTQQEDSAVYLCASSSWGQETQYFGPGTRLLVL.

The chain links TRBV10-3 to TRBJ2-7, with D tentatively TRBD1 (7 bases). The CDR3 extends over 14 amino acids. Germline lookup yields CDR1 ENHRY and CDR2 SYGVKD. V lost 10 bases to trimming and J lost 3 bases, with 19 bases between them. The CDR3 sequence is CATHAGQNFYEQYF. For the CDR3, the DNA is TGTGCCACACATGCGGGACAGAATTTCTACGAGCAGTACTTC.

A few counts support this clonotype. The rearrangement uses TRBV7-2 and TRBJ1-2; D unresolved. The germline V gene encodes CDR1 SGHTA and CDR2 FQGNSA. Trimming removed 2 bases at V and 2 bases at J, with 12 bases between. The CDR3 is 15 residues long. The CDR3 DNA sequence: TGTGCCAGCAGCTTATGTCCCCGGCTCAACTATGGCTACACCTTC. It translates to CASSLCPRLNYGYTF.

As DNA, the CDR3 is TGCAGTGCTAGCGGCGAGGGGGAGGTATACGAGCAGTACTTC. Amino acids: CSASGEGEVYEQYF. V and J are TRBV20-1 and TRBJ2-7, with D perhaps given as TRBD1 or TRBD2 (6 bases each). The germline V gene has CDR1 DFQATT and CDR2 SNEGSKA (reference sequence). The V end was cut by 3 bases, the J end by 4 bases, with 16 bases between. CDR3 length: 14 residues.

The gene calls are TRBV29-1 and TRBJ1-4; possibly TRBD1 for D (6 bases). The CDR3 covers 15 residues. Looked up from germline, CDR1 is SQVTM and CDR2 is ANQGSEA. Trimming took 5 bases from V and 4 from J, leaving 17 bases between them. CDR3 coding DNA: TGCAGCGTTATTGGTGGGGGCGGAAATAATGAAAAACTGTTTTTT. Protein product: CSVIGGGGNNEKLFF.

The chain joins TRBV15 to TRBJ2-5; possible D gene TRBD1, 6 bases. Germline CDR1 is LNHNV and CDR2 is YYDKDF (reference sequence). The V end lost 6 bases, the J end lost 5 bases, and 16 bases lay between the germline ends. The CDR3 contains 14 residues. The CDR3 loop reads CATRPEGVIETQYF. The DNA for the CDR3 is TGTGCCACCAGGCCTGAGGGGGTAATCGAGACCCAGTACTTC.

The genes are TRBV7-9 and TRBJ1-4; 7 nucleotides line up with TRBD1. Germline V lookup: CDR1 SEHNR, CDR2 FQNEAQ (reference sequence). After removal of 5 bases from V and 8 bases from J, the junction contained 14 bases not matched to a gene. The CDR3 totals 16 residues. The CDR3 coding sequence is TGTGCCAGCAGCCTCTTACAGGGGCAAGGGGGAGAAAAACTGTTTTTT. Its translation is CASSLLQGQGGEKLFF.

V is TRBV25-1 and J is TRBJ1-2, with D maybe TRBD1 (6 bases). The germline CDR1 and CDR2 sequences are MGHDK and SYGVNS. The CDR3 is 16 residues long. Trimming took 5 bases from V and 4 from J, leaving 20 bases between them. CDR3 in DNA: TGTGCCAGCAGTTACGCCGACCACAGGGTAATCTATGGCTACACCTTC. Protein product: CASSYADHRVIYGYTF.

J is TRBJ2-5 and V is TRBV29-1, with 7 nucleotides matching TRBD1. The J call is uncertain, as TRBJ2-1 better fits the DNA end. The CDR3 length is 13 residues. CDR1 and CDR2 (germline): SQVTM, ANQGSEA. This CDR3 is CSVGTVLKDEQFF. CDR3 DNA: TGCAGCGTCGGGACAGTTCTAAAAGATGAGCAGTTCTTC.

The CDR3 DNA sequence: TGCAGCGTTGAAGACGGGGCGCGTGGCTACACCTTC. It yields the protein CSVEDGARGYTF. The V and J genes are TRBV29-1 and TRBJ1-2, with a possible D match to TRBD1 (5 bases). Germline CDR1 reads SQVTM; CDR2 reads ANQGSEA. The CDR3 runs 12 residues. The V gene lost 0 bases and the J gene lost 7 bases, with 9 bases spanning the gap.

This clonotype was found many times. The V and J genes are TRBV7-2 and TRBJ2-7, with TRBD2 matching 7 bases. The CDR3 is made up of 14 amino acids. Germline V CDR1 and CDR2: SGHTA, FQGNSA. Trimming cost V 4 bases and J 3 bases; bases outside gene matches: 6. The CDR3 protein is CASSYSGTNYEQYF. In DNA, the CDR3 is TGTGCCAGCAGCTATTCGGGGACTAACTACGAGCAGTACTTC.

This clonotype appeared many times. The rearrangement joins TRBV7-6 to TRBJ2-5, with a weak D call TRBD2 (5 bases). V lost 5 bases to trimming and J lost 4 bases, with 17 bases between them. The germline V gene encodes CDR1 SGHVS and CDR2 FNYEAQ. This CDR3 is 15 amino acids long. The CDR3 is CASSRIPGSGETQYF. CDR3 sequence (DNA): TGTGCCAGCAGCAGGATTCCGGGGAGCGGAGAGACCCAGTACTTC. Based on the CDR3 plus reference TRBV7-6 and TRBJ2-5, the full variable domain is GAGVSQSPRYKVTKRGQDVALRCDPISGHVSLYWYRQALGQGPEFLTYFNYEAQQDKSGLPNDRFSAERPEGSISTLTIQRTEQRDSAMYRCASSRIPGSGETQYFGPGTRLLVL.

The chain uses TRBV9 and TRBJ2-2; TRBD2 matches at 7 bases. Germline values: CDR1 SGDLS, CDR2 YYNGEE. This CDR3 region has 15 residues. Losses at the gene ends were 5 bases for V and 5 bases for J; bases not matched to a gene: 9. The CDR3 loop reads CASSFGGSYTGELFF. The DNA for the CDR3 is TGTGCCAGCAGTTTTGGCGGGAGTTATACCGGGGAGCTGTTTTTT.

The rearrangement links TRBV2 to TRBJ2-5; D tentatively reads TRBD1 or TRBD2 (5 bases each). Germline V gene sequence: CDR1 SNHLY, CDR2 FYNNEI. The CDR3 contains 13 residues. V gave up 4 bases and J gave up 7 bases, with 13 bases separating them. The DNA for the CDR3 is TGTGCCAGCAGTGGGACTCCCCAGGGGACCCAGTACTTC. This encodes CASSGTPQGTQYF.

There are a few counts of this clonotype. Likely a read error: the CDR3 ends without its conserved phenylalanine or tryptophan. Because the CDR3's place on the DNA is in doubt, the DNA is left out and the CDR3 is given as listed by TCRdb. The genes are TRBV11-2 and TRBJ2-5; the table's D call of TRBD2 was not tested on the DNA. Germline values: CDR1 SGHAT, CDR2 FQNNGV. The CDR3 is 14 residues long, ends included. The CDR3: CASSLTLAGGEETY.

This chain joins TRBV24-1 and TRBJ2-5, with 13 bases aligning to TRBD2. Per the germline V gene, CDR1 is KGHDR and CDR2 is SFDVKD. This CDR3 comprises 17 residues. The trim removed 4 bases at V and 2 bases at J, leaving 6 bases unmatched. CDR3 in amino acids: CATSDPGTSGAQETQYF. CDR3 DNA: TGTGCCACCAGTGACCCCGGGACTAGCGGGGCTCAAGAGACCCAGTACTTC.

This clonotype showed up just a few times. V usage is TRBV5-1 and J usage is TRBJ2-7; unclear D gene. V was clipped by 8 bases and J by 2 bases, with 11 bases between them. Germline CDR1 and CDR2: SGHRS and YFSETQ. The CDR3 has 12 amino acids. In DNA form, the CDR3 reads TGCGCCAGGTGGCCCCTAGCCTACGAGCAGTACTTC. Translated: CARWPLAYEQYF.

This clonotype was counted between two and nine times. This chain uses TRBV12-3 or TRBV12-4 with TRBJ1-1; the match to TRBD1 covers 7 bases. Trimming at V came to 1 base and at J to 6 bases, leaving 8 bases not matched to a gene. This CDR3 has 15 amino acids. CDR3 region: CASSLVRGGASEAFF. The CDR3 bases are TGTGCCAGCAGTTTAGTTAGAGGGGGCGCGTCTGAAGCTTTCTTT.

This clonotype was counted a single time. This CDR3 is missing its conserved last phenylalanine or tryptophan, likely due to a read error. No DNA is shown, since the ends of the CDR3 on it are uncertain; the CDR3 is the one TCRdb lists. The genes are TRBV15 and TRBJ1-4; no DNA check was done on the table's D call, TRBD1. The CDR3 length is 10 residues, termini included. The germline V gene has CDR1 LNHNV and CDR2 YYDKDF (reference sequence). CDR3 amino acids: CATSREGTGI.

This clonotype was observed many times. The V gene is TRBV29-1, the J gene TRBJ2-5; 9 positions agree with TRBD1. The CDR3 extends over 13 amino acids. Trimming cost V 6 bases and J 4 bases; bases outside gene matches: 6. In germline, CDR1 is SQVTM, CDR2 ANQGSEA. The CDR3 DNA follows: TGCAGCGTGGGGACAGGGAGAGGAGAGACCCAGTACTTC. Amino acids: CSVGTGRGETQYF.

In regard to this clonotype: A read error is possible here, since a much larger clone lies one base away. This sequence joins TRBV12-3 or TRBV12-4 and TRBJ2-7; D is uncertain. Trimming left V 6 bases short and J 0 bases short, with 12 bases between. The CDR3 runs 14 residues. The CDR3 DNA sequence: TGTGCCAGCAGCCTTCCTTTGGACTCCTACGAGCAGTACGTC. Protein: CASSLPLDSYEQYV.

Remarks on this clonotype: An end of the junction does not agree with germline; a read error may underlie this. This rearrangement joins TRBV9 to TRBJ2-5; TRBD1 is a possible D gene (5 bases). The CDR3 covers 16 residues. Looked up from germline, CDR1 is SGDLS and CDR2 is YYNGEE. CDR3 in DNA: TGCGCCAGCAGCCAAGATCACAGGACACGACAAGAGACCCAGTACTTC. It translates to CASSQDHRTRQETQYF.

The table lists this clonotype with many counts. This chain links TRBV2 with TRBJ2-7; possibly TRBD2 for D (6 bases). In germline, CDR1 is SNHLY, CDR2 FYNNEI. The CDR3 length is 14 residues. The V and J ends lost 7 bases and 2 bases respectively, with 15 bases between them. CDR3 bases: TGTGCCAGCACCGGGGGAGGACATCCCTACGAGCAGTACTTC. Its protein product is CASTGGGHPYEQYF.